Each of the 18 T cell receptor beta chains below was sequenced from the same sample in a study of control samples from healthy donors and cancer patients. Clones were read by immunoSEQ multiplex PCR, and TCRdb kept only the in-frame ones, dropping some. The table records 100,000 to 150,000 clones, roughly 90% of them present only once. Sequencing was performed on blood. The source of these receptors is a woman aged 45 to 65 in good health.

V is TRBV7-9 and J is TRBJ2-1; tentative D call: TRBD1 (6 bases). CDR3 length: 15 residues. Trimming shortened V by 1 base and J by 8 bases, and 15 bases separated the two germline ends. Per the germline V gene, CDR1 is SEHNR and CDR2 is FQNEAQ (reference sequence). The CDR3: CASSLDWAGVDEQFF. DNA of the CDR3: TGTGCCAGCAGCTTAGATTGGGCAGGGGTCGATGAGCAGTTCTTC.

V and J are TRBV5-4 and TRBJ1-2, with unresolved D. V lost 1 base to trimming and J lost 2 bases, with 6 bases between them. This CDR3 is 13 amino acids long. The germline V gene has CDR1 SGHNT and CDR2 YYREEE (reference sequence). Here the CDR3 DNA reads TGTGCCAGCAGCTTGAGCCAGAACTATGGCTACACCTTC. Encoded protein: CASSLSQNYGYTF.

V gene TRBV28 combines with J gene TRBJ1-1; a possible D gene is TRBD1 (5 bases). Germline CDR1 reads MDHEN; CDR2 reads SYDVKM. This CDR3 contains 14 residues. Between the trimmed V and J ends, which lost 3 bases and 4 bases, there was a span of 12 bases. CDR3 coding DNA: TGTGCCAGCAGTTTTTGGGGGGAAGGCACTGAAGCTTTCTTT. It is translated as CASSFWGEGTEAFF.

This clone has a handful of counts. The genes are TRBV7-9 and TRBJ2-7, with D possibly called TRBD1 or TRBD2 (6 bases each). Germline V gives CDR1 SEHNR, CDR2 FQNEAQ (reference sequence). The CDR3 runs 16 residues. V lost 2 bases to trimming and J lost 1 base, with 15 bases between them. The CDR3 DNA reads TGTGCCAGCAGCTTAACGGGGGCAGGAAGGTCCTACGAGCAGTACTTC. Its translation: CASSLTGAGRSYEQYF.

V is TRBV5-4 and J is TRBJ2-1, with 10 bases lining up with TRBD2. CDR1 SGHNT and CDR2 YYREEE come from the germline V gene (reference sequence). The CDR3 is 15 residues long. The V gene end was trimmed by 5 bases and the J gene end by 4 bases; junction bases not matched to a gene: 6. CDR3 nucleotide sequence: TGTGCCAGCAGAAGGACTAGCGGAACATACAATGAGCAGTTCTTC. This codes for CASRRTSGTYNEQFF.

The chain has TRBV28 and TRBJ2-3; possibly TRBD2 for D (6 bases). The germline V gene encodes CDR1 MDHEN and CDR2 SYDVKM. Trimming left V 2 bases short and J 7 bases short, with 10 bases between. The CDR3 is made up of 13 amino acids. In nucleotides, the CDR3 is TGTGCCAGCAGTTTAGGCGGGGCCAATACGCAGTATTTT. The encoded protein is CASSLGGANTQYF.

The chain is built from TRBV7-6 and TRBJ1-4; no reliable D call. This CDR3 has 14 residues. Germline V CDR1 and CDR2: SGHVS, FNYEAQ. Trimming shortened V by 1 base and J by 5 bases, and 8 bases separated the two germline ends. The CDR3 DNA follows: TGTGCCAGCAGCTTAGATGGCCCGAATGAAAAACTGTTTTTT. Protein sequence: CASSLDGPNEKLFF.

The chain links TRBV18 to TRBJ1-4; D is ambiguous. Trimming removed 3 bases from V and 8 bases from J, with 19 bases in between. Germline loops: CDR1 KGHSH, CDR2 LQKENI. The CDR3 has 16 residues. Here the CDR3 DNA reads TGTGCCAGCTCACCTCCTCGGACCTCTTTCCTAGAAAAACTGTTTTTT. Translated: CASSPPRTSFLEKLFF.

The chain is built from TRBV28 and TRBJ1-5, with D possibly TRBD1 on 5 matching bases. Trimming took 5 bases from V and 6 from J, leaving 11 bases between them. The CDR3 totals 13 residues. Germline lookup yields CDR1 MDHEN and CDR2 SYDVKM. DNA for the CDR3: TGTGCCAGCAGTAGTGGGGCGGCTCAGCCCCAGCATTTT. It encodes CASSSGAAQPQHF.

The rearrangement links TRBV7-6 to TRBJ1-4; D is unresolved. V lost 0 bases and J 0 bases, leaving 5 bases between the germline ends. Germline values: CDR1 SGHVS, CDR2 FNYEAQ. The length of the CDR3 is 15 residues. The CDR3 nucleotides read TGTGCCAGCAGCTTAGCGGTAGCAACTAATGAAAAACTGTTTTTT. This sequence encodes CASSLAVATNEKLFF.

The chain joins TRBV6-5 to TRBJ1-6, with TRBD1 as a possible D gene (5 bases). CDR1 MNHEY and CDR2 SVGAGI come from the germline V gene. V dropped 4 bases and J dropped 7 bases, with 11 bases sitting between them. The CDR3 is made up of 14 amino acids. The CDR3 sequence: CASSSPGGNSPLHF. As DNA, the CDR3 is TGTGCCAGCAGTTCGCCCGGGGGGAATTCACCCCTCCACTTT.

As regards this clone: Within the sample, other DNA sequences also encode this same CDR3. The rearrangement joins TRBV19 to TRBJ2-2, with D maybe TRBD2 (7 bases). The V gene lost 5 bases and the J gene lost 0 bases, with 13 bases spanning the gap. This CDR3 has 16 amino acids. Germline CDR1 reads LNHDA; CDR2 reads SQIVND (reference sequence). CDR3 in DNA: TGTGCCAGTAGTTCTAGGGGGGGTTCGAACACCGGGGAGCTGTTTTTT. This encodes CASSSRGGSNTGELFF.

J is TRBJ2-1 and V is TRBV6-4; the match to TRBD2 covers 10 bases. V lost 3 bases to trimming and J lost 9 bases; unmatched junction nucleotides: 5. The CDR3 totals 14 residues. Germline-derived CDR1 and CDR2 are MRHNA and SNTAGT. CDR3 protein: CASSEASGSTEQFF. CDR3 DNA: TGTGCCAGCAGTGAAGCTAGCGGGAGCACTGAGCAGTTCTTC.

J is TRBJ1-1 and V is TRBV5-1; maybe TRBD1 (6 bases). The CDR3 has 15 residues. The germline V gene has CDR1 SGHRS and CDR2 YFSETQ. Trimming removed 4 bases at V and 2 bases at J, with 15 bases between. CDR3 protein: CASSEWTAINTEAFF. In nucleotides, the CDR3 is TGCGCCAGCAGCGAATGGACAGCGATCAACACTGAAGCTTTCTTT. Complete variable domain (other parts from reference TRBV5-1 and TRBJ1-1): KAGVTQTPRYLIKTRGQQVTLSCSPISGHRSVSWYQQTPGQGLQFLFEYFSETQRNKGNFPGRFSGRQFSNSRSEMNVSTLELGDSALYLCASSEWTAINTEAFFGQGTRLTVV.

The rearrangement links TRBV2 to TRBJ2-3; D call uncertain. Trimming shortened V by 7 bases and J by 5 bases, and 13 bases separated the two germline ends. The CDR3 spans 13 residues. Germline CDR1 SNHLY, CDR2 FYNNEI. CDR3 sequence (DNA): TGTGCCAGCAATATCCCCGTGGGAGATACGCAGTATTTT. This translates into CASNIPVGDTQYF.

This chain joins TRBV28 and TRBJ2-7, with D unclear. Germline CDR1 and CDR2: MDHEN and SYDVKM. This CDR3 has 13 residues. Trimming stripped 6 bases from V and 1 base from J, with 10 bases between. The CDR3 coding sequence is TGTGCCAGCAGGCCCGTGGGGTCCTACGAGCAGTACTTC. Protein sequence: CASRPVGSYEQYF.

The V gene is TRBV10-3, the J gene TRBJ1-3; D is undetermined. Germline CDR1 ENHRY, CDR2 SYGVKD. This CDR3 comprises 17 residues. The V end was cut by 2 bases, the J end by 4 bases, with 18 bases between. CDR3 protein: CAISETPSRSWGNTIYF. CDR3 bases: TGTGCCATCAGTGAGACCCCCTCTAGATCTTGGGGAAACACCATATATTTT.

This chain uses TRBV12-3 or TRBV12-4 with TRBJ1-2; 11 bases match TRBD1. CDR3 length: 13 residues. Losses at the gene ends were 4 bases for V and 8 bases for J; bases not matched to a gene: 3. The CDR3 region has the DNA TGTGCCAGCAGTTGGACAGGGGGCAGAGGCTACACCTTC. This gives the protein CASSWTGGRGYTF.